This TCR beta chain was documented in a study of cytomegalovirus exposure and HLA in healthy donors. PCR employed 60 Vbeta and 13 Jbeta primers. Sequenced by immunoSEQ multiplex PCR; TCRdb stores in-frame clones only, minus some. The repertoire table contains 200,000 to 250,000 clones. Trimming cost V 5 bases and J 2 bases; bases outside gene matches: 7. Per the germline V gene, CDR1 is SEHNR and CDR2 is FQNEAQ (reference sequence). The CDR3 is made up of 18 amino acids. General study points: Within an earlier analysis, most TCR beta V segments proved productive either about 87% or about 30% of the time. The authors enumerated over 150 TCR beta chains as linked to cytomegalovirus.

Concerning this clone itself: The antigen remains unidentified.

Healthy bone marrow donors made up the cohort. The chain couples TRBV7-9 to TRBJ2-2; 14 positions agree with TRBD2. This receptor was obtained from a woman aged 30 to 39 in good health and CMV-seropositive. Sequenced sample: PBMCs. CDR3 DNA: TGTGCCAGCAGCCCCGGGACTAGCGGGGGCCACAACACCGGGGAGCTGTTTTTT. Translation gives CASSPGTSGGHNTGELFF.